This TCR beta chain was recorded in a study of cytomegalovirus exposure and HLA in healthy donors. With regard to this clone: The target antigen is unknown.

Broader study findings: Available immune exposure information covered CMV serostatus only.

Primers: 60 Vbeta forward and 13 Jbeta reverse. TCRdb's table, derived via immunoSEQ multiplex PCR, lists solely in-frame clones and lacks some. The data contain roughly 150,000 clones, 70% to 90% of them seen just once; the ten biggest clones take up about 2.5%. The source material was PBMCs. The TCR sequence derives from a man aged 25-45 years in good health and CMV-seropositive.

In DNA form, the CDR3 reads TGCGCCAGCAGCTTGGAGGACAGGGAGTACGCTGAAGCTTTCTTT. Translated, it gives CASSLEDREYAEAFF. The rearrangement uses TRBV5-1 and TRBJ1-1, with TRBD1 matching 8 bases. Germline trimming cut 0 bases from V and 6 bases from J; bases unmatched to any gene: 7. Looked up from germline, CDR1 is SGHRS and CDR2 is YFSETQ. The CDR3 runs 15 residues.